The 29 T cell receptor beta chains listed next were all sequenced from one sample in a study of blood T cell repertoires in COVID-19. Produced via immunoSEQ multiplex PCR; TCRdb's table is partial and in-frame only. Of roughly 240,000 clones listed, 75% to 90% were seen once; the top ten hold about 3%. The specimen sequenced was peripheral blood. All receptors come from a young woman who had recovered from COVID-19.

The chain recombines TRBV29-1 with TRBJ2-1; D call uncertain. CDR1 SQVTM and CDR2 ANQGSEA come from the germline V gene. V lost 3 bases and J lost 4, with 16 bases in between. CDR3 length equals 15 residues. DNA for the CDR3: TGCAGCGTTGACCCCGCGGAAGTACTTTACAATGAGCAGTTCTTC. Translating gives CSVDPAEVLYNEQFF.

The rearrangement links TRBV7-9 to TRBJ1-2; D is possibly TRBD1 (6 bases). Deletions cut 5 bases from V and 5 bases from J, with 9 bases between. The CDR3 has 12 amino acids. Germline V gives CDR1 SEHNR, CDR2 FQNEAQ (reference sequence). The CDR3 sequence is CASSPRGYGYTF. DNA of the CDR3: TGTGCCAGCAGCCCAAGGGGGTATGGCTACACCTTC.

This CDR3 reads CASWAGQGDNEQFF. As DNA, the CDR3 is TGCGCCAGCTGGGCGGGACAGGGGGACAATGAGCAGTTCTTC. The rearrangement links TRBV10-1 to TRBJ2-1; TRBD1 matches at 11 bases. The CDR3 spans 14 residues. V was clipped by 8 bases and J by 5 bases; unmatched bases: 5. The germline gives CDR1 WNHNN, CDR2 SYGVQD (reference sequence).

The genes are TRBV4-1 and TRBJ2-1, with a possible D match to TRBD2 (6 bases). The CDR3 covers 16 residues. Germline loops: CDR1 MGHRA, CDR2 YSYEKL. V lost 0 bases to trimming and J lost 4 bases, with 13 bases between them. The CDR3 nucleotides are TGCGCCAGCAGCCAAGATCCAGGGACTCCTTACAATGAGCAGTTCTTC. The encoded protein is CASSQDPGTPYNEQFF.

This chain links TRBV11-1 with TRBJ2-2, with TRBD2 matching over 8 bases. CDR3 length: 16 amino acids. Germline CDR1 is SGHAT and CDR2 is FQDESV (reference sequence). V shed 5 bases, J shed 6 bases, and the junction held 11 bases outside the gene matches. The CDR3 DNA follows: TGTGCCAGCAGCCCAAGACTGGCGGGGGGTCCCGGGGAGCTGTTTTTT. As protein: CASSPRLAGGPGELFF.

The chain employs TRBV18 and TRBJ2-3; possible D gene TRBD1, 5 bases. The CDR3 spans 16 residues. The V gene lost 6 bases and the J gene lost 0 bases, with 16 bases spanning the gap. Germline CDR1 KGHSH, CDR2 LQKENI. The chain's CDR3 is CASSQKSAGSTDTQYF. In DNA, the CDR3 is TGTGCCAGCTCCCAAAAATCGGCAGGGAGCACAGATACGCAGTATTTT.

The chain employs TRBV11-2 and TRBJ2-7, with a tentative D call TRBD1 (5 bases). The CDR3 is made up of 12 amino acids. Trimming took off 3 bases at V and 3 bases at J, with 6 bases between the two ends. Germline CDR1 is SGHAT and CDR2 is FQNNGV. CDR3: CASSFDSYEQYF. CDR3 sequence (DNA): TGTGCCAGCAGCTTCGACAGCTACGAGCAGTACTTC.

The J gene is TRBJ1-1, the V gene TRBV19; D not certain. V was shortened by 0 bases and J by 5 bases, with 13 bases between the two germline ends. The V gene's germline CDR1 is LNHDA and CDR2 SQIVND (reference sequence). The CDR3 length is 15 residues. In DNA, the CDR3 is TGTGCCAGTAGTATAGATGGGTCTCGGGGAACTGAAGCTTTCTTT. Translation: CASSIDGSRGTEAFF.

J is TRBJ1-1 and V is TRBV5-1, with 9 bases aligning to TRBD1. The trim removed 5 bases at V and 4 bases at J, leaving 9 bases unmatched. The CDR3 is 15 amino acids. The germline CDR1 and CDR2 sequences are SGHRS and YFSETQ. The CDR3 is CASSFTGTGITEAFF. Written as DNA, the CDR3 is TGCGCCAGCAGTTTTACCGGGACAGGGATCACTGAAGCTTTCTTT.

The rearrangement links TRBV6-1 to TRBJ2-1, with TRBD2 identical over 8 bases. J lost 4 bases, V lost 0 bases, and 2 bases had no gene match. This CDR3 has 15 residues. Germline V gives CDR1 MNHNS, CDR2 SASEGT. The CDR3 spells CASSEAGGDYNEQFF. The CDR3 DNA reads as TGTGCCAGCAGTGAAGCCGGGGGGGATTACAATGAGCAGTTCTTC.

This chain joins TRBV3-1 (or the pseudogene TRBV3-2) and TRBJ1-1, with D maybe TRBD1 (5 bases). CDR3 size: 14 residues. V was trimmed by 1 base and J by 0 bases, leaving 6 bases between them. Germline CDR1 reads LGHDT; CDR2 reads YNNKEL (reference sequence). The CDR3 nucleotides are TGTGCCAGCAGCCAAGGGGGCATGAACACTGAAGCTTTCTTT. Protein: CASSQGGMNTEAFF.

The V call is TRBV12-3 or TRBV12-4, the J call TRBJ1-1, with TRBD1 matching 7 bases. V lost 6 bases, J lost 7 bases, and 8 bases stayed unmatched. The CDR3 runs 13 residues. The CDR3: CASSPGQGDEAFF. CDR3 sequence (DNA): TGTGCCAGCAGCCCGGGGCAGGGGGATGAAGCTTTCTTT.

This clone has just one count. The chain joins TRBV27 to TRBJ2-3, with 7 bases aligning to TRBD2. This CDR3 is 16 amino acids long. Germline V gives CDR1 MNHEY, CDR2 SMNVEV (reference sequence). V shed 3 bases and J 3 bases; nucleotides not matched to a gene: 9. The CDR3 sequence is CASSFLMASGTDTQYF. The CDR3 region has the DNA TGTGCCAGCAGTTTCCTAATGGCTAGCGGAACAGATACGCAGTATTTT.

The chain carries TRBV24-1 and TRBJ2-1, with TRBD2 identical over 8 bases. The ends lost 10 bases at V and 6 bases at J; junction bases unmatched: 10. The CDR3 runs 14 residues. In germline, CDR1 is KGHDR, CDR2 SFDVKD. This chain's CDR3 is CATSPAGGSNEQFF. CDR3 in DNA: TGTGCCACTTCACCCGCGGGGGGCTCCAATGAGCAGTTCTTC.

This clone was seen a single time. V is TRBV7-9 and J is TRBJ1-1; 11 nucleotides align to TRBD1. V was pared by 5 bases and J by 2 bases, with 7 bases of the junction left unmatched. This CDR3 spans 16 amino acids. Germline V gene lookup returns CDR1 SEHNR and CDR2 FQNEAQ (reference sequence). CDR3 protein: CASSPRDRGINTEAFF. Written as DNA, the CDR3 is TGTGCCAGCAGCCCCCGGGACAGGGGGATTAACACTGAAGCTTTCTTT.

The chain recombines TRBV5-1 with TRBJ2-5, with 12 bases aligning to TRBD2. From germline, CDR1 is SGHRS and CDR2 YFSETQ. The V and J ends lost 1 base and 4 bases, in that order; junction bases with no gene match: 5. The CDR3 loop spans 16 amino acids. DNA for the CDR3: TGCGCCAGCAGCTTGTCTAGCGGGGGGGCCCTAGAGACCCAGTACTTC. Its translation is CASSLSSGGALETQYF.

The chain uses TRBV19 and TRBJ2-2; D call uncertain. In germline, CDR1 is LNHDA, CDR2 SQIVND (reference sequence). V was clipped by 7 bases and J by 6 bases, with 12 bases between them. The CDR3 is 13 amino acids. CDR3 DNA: TGTGCCAGTACCCCCTTTAGAGCCGGGGAGCTGTTTTTT. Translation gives CASTPFRAGELFF.

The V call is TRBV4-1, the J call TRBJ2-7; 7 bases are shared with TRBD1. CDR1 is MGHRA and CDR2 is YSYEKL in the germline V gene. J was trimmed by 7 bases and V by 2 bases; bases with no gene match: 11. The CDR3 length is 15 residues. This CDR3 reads CASSQSKGATMEQYF. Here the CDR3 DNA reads TGCGCCAGCAGCCAATCTAAGGGGGCCACGATGGAGCAGTACTTC.

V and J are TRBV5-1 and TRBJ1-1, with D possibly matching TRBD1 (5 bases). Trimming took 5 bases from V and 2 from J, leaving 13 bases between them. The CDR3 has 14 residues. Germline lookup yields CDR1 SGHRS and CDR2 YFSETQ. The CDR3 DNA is TGCGCCAGCAGTTCTGACAGCCTAAACACTGAAGCTTTCTTT. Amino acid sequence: CASSSDSLNTEAFF.

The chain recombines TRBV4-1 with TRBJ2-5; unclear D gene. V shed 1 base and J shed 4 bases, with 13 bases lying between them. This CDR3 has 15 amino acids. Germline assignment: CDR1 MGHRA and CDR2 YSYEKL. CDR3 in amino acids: CASSQVSPSIETQYF. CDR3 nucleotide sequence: TGCGCCAGCAGCCAAGTTTCCCCTAGTATAGAGACCCAGTACTTC.

CDR3 in amino acids: CASSVGAGGLTDTQYF. The CDR3 DNA reads as TGTGCCAGCAGCGTAGGAGCGGGGGGGCTCACAGATACGCAGTATTTT. This chain joins TRBV9 and TRBJ2-3, with 10 bases matching TRBD2. CDR3 size: 16 residues. V shed 0 bases and J 2 bases; nucleotides not matched to a gene: 3. Germline loops: CDR1 SGDLS, CDR2 YYNGEE.

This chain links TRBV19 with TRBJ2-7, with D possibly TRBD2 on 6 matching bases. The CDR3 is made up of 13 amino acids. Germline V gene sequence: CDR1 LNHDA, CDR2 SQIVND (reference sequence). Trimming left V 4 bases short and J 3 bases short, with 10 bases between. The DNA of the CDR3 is TGTGCCAGTAGTAGGGGACTCGACTACGAGCAGTACTTC. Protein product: CASSRGLDYEQYF.

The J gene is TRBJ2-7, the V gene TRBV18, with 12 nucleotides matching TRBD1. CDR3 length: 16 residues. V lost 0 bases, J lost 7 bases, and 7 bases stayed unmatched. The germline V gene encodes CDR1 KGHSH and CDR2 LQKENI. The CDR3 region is CASSPPTGQGALEQYF. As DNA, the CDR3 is TGTGCCAGCTCACCACCTACGGGACAGGGGGCCCTAGAGCAGTACTTC.

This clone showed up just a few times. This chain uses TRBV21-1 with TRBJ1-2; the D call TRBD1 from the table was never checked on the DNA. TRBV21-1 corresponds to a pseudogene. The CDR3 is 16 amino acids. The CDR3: CASSKEGPGRGNGYTF. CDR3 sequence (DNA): TGTGCCAGCAGCAAAGAGGGGCCAGGCAGGGGAAATGGCTACACCTTC.

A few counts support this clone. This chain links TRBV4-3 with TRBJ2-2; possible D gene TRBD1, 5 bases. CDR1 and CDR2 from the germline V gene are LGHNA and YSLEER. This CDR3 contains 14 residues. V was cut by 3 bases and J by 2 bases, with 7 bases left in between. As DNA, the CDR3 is TGCGCCAGCAGCCACAGGGAAAACACCGGGGAGCTGTTTTTT. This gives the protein CASSHRENTGELFF.

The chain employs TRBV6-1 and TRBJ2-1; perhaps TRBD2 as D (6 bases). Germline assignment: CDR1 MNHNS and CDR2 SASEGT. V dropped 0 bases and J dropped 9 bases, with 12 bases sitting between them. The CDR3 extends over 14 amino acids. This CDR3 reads CASSEAGLAGEQFF. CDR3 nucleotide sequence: TGTGCCAGCAGTGAAGCGGGACTCGCCGGTGAGCAGTTCTTC.

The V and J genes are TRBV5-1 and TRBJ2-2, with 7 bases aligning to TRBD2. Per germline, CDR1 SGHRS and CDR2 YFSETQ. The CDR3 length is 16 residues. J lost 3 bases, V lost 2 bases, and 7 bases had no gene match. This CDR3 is CASSFGRGTYTGELFF. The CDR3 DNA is TGCGCCAGCAGCTTCGGGCGGGGGACCTACACCGGGGAGCTGTTTTTT.

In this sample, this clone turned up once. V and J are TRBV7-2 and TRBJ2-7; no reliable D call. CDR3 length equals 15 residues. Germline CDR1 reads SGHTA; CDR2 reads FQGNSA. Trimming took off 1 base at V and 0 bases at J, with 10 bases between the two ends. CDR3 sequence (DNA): TGTGCCAGCAGCTTAGTCGCTAGATTCTCCTACGAGCAGTACTTC. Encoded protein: CASSLVARFSYEQYF.

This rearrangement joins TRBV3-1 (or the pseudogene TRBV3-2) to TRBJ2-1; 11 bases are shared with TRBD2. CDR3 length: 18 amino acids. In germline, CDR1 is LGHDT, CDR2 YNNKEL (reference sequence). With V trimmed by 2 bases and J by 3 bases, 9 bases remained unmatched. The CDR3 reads CASSQYGQGLAGYNEQFF. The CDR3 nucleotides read TGTGCCAGCAGCCAATACGGACAAGGACTAGCGGGCTACAATGAGCAGTTCTTC.